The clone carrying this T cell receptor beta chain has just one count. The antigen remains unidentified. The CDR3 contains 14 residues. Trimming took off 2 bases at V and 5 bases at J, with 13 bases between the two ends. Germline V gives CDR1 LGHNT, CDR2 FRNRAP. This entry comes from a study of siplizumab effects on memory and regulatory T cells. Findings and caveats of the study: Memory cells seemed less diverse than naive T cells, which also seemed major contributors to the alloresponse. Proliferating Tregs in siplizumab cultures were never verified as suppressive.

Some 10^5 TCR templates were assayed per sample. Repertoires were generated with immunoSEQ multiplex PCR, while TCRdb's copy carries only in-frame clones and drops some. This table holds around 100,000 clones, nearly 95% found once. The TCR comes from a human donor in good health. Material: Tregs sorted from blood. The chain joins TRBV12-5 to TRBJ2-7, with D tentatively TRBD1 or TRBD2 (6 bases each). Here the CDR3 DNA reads TGTGCTAGTGGTTTGAGGGGGGCTTGGGACGAGCAGTACTTC. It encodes CASGLRGAWDEQYF.